The 17 T cell receptor beta chains presented below share a single source sample, sequenced in a study of blood T cell repertoires in COVID-19. Produced via immunoSEQ multiplex PCR; TCRdb's table is partial and in-frame only. The sample has about 45,000 clones; about two thirds are singletons. Sequences were obtained from peripheral blood. The receptors originated from a man older than 75 with acute or convalescent COVID-19.

This chain uses TRBV19 with TRBJ1-2; the match to TRBD1 covers 7 bases. The junction had 4 bases not matched to a gene; V was cut back by 6 bases and J by 6 bases. The germline V gene encodes CDR1 LNHDA and CDR2 SQIVND (reference sequence). The CDR3 extends over 12 amino acids. CDR3 nucleotide sequence: TGTGCCAGTAGAGCAGGGGGTCATGGCTACACCTTC. Its protein product is CASRAGGHGYTF.

This clone was recorded only once. The V and J genes are TRBV11-2 and TRBJ1-2; 7 bases are shared with TRBD1. The CDR3 spans 16 residues. Germline trimming cut 4 bases from V and 4 bases from J; bases unmatched to any gene: 12. Germline assignment: CDR1 SGHAT and CDR2 FQNNGV. For the CDR3, the DNA is TGTGCCAGCAGCTCAAACCACCAGGGGGTGGGCTATGGCTACACCTTC. Its protein product is CASSSNHQGVGYGYTF.

The V and J genes are TRBV9 and TRBJ1-1, with TRBD1 matching 7 bases. This CDR3 contains 14 residues. The germline V gene has CDR1 SGDLS and CDR2 YYNGEE. J gave up 2 bases and V 7 bases, and 8 bases lay outside the gene matches. CDR3 sequence: CASQGVNGNTEAFF. CDR3 DNA sequence: TGTGCCAGCCAGGGGGTCAATGGTAACACTGAAGCTTTCTTT.

The chain employs TRBV6-4 and TRBJ1-1, with D possibly TRBD1 on 6 matching bases. V was pared by 3 bases and J by 5 bases, with 10 bases between. CDR3 length equals 13 residues. In germline, CDR1 is MRHNA, CDR2 SNTAGT. CDR3 protein: CASSDEGGTEAFF. In DNA, the CDR3 is TGTGCCAGCAGTGATGAGGGGGGGACTGAAGCTTTCTTT.

The chain links TRBV20-1 to TRBJ1-2; D not resolved. The V gene lost 3 bases and the J gene lost 4 bases, with 15 bases spanning the gap. The CDR3 runs 14 residues. Per germline, CDR1 DFQATT and CDR2 SNEGSKA (reference sequence). As DNA, the CDR3 is TGCAGTGCTAGTCAGCCACAACAGTCCTATGGCTACACCTTC. Translated, it gives CSASQPQQSYGYTF.

The V call is TRBV2, the J call TRBJ1-1, with D possibly being TRBD1 (6 bases). V lost 7 bases and J lost 7, with 16 bases in between. This CDR3 has 13 amino acids. CDR1 and CDR2 from the germline V gene are SNHLY and FYNNEI. The CDR3 region has the DNA TGTGCCAGCATCCCGCGACAGGATCTTGAAGCTTTCTTT. Translated: CASIPRQDLEAFF.

This chain connects TRBV27 to TRBJ2-7, with TRBD1 matching 10 bases. J was trimmed by 7 bases and V by 5 bases; bases with no gene match: 11. The germline V gene has CDR1 MNHEY and CDR2 SMNVEV (reference sequence). CDR3 size: 15 residues. CDR3 sequence (DNA): TGTGCCAGCAGTCCGGGGACAGGGGACCAGTGGGAGCAGTACTTC. This translates into CASSPGTGDQWEQYF.

V is TRBV25-1 and J is TRBJ1-3; TRBD1 agrees at 9 bases. There are 17 residues in the CDR3. Per germline, CDR1 MGHDK and CDR2 SYGVNS. With V trimmed by 5 bases and J by 3 bases, 11 bases remained unmatched. The CDR3 spells CASSTLTGTGLGNTIYF. The DNA of the CDR3 is TGTGCCAGCAGTACCCTTACCGGGACAGGGCTTGGAAACACCATATATTTT. Together with reference TRBV25-1 and TRBJ1-3, the CDR3 gives the full variable domain: EADIYQTPRYLVIGTGKKITLECSQTMGHDKMYWYQQDPGMELHLIHYSYGVNSTEKGDLSSESTVSRIRTEHFPLTLESARPSHTSQYLCASSTLTGTGLGNTIYFGEGSWLTVV.

The chain links TRBV7-9 to TRBJ1-3; D is perhaps TRBD1 (5 bases). Trimming shortened V by 0 bases and J by 2 bases, and 8 bases separated the two germline ends. This CDR3 is 15 amino acids long. Germline loops: CDR1 SEHNR, CDR2 FQNEAQ (reference sequence). CDR3 region: CASSLASGTGNTIYF. CDR3 DNA sequence: TGTGCCAGCAGCTTAGCTTCAGGGACTGGAAACACCATATATTTT.

V is TRBV29-1 and J is TRBJ2-3, with D possibly TRBD2 on 6 matching bases. The CDR3 consists of 15 residues. The V end was cut by 1 base, the J end by 6 bases, with 17 bases between. Germline V gene data show CDR1 as SQVTM and CDR2 as ANQGSEA. The CDR3 DNA sequence: TGCAGCGTTGAAGGGGGGGACCTGAGGGCGGATACGCAGTATTTT. It specifies CSVEGGDLRADTQYF.

This sequence joins TRBV6-5 and TRBJ2-1; possible D gene TRBD2, 7 bases. The germline CDR1 and CDR2 sequences are MNHEY and SVGAGI. V was cut by 6 bases and J by 7 bases, with 16 bases left in between. This CDR3 has 14 residues. CDR3 DNA sequence: TGTGCCAGCAGCGGGAGGAGGGACACGAATGAGCAGTTCTTC. Its translation is CASSGRRDTNEQFF.

This chain joins TRBV6-1 and TRBJ2-1, with TRBD1 matching 9 bases. The CDR3 is 16 residues long. The V and J ends lost 2 bases and 1 base, in that order; junction bases with no gene match: 3. The V gene's germline CDR1 is MNHNS and CDR2 SASEGT. CDR3 loop: CASSERGTGSYNEQFF. As DNA, the CDR3 is TGTGCCAGCAGTGAAAGGGGGACAGGGTCCTACAATGAGCAGTTCTTC.

This clone was seen many times. This chain uses TRBV4-1 with TRBJ2-7; 7 nucleotides match TRBD2. Unmatched junction bases numbered 3, after V lost 1 base and J lost 3 bases. CDR1 and CDR2 (germline): MGHRA, YSYEKL. CDR3 length: 14 residues. CDR3: CASSQVGGGYEQYF. CDR3 coding DNA: TGCGCCAGCAGCCAAGTGGGCGGGGGCTACGAGCAGTACTTC.

The chain recombines TRBV7-6 with TRBJ2-1, with a weak D call TRBD1 (5 bases). V was trimmed by 5 bases and J by 4 bases, leaving 12 bases between them. CDR3 length: 14 residues. The germline gives CDR1 SGHVS, CDR2 FNYEAQ. The CDR3 sequence is CASSRRQGYNEQFF. The CDR3 region has the DNA TGTGCCAGCAGCCGGCGCCAGGGTTACAATGAGCAGTTCTTC.

The chain has TRBV19 and TRBJ2-5; D call uncertain. The CDR3 runs 13 residues. Germline V gene sequence: CDR1 LNHDA, CDR2 SQIVND (reference sequence). V lost 3 bases to trimming and J lost 5 bases, with 10 bases between them. CDR3 nucleotides: TGTGCCAGTAGTATTATAGTAACCGAGACCCAGTACTTC. Amino acid sequence: CASSIIVTETQYF.

The CDR3 bases are TGTGCCAGCTCACCAAACGAGGGGGCGAACACTGAAGCTTTCTTT. It yields the protein CASSPNEGANTEAFF. V gene TRBV18 combines with J gene TRBJ1-1; 7 nucleotides line up with TRBD1. Germline V CDR1 and CDR2: KGHSH, LQKENI. The CDR3 has 15 residues. V dropped 2 bases and J dropped 1; count of bases not matched to a gene: 4.

The CDR3 nucleotides are TGCGCCAGCAGCAACCCAAGCGGCAGGGGGAGCTCCTACGAGCAGTACTTC. Translated, it gives CASSNPSGRGSSYEQYF. The chain is built from TRBV5-1 and TRBJ2-7, with TRBD1 matching 7 bases. V shed 4 bases and J 0 bases; nucleotides not matched to a gene: 13. Germline values: CDR1 SGHRS, CDR2 YFSETQ. The length of the CDR3 is 17 residues.